This T cell receptor (beta chain) was sequenced in a study of T cells after posttransplantation cyclophosphamide. The CDR3 spans 14 residues. V lost 6 bases and J lost 8; bases outside the gene matches: 12. Per the germline V gene, CDR1 is MDHEN and CDR2 is SYDVKM. In regard to this clone: Antigen: not known.

Sequencing used immunoSEQ multiplex PCR; TCRdb keeps in-frame clones, though not all of them. The sample has approximately 50,000 clones, 90% to 95% seen once. On the day of bone marrow donation, the related graft donor provided peripheral blood. Study conclusions and caveats: Tissue-infiltrating T cells from skin or gut overlapped little with blood T cells. TRB clonality was highly associated with recipient CMV seropositivity and reactivation. Donor-recipient repertoire similarity was low at 1-2 months, rising over year one.

This sequence was found in a woman in her thirties in good health and a related stem cell transplant donor. Sequencing was done on a sample of PBMCs. The chain employs TRBV28 and TRBJ1-2, with 7 bases lining up with TRBD1. The CDR3 DNA reads TGTGCCAGCAGCCTGGGACAGCCCCCGGGCGGCTACACCTTC. Translated, it gives CASSLGQPPGGYTF.